The rows below give T cell receptor beta chains drawn from one sample of a study of vaccination effects on CD4 cells after COVID-19. These receptors' antigens are unknown. Only in-frame clones appear in the TCRdb table, and some are missing; sequencing was by immunoSEQ multiplex PCR. The sample consists of 30,000 to 35,000 clones, roughly four fifths of them appearing once. The sample in question was CD4+ T cells from PBMCs cultured without peptide, obtained after COVID-19 vaccination. The receptors stem from a human donor who had a prior SARS-CoV-2 infection. CDR3s include the opening cysteine and the closing phenylalanine or tryptophan. The D gene is left open where the match is weak. For some rows the clone size is stated as once, few or many, or as a class when expanded; others skip it.

CDR3: CAWSMDSGANVLTF; DNA: TGTGCCTGGAGTATGGACTCTGGGGCCAACGTCCTGACTTTC; V: TRBV30; size: NA; J: TRBJ2-6; D: NA
CDR3: CASSSDYRGHYGYTF; DNA: TGTGCCAGCAGCTCCGATTACAGGGGGCACTATGGCTACACCTTC; V: TRBV7-2; size: NA; J: TRBJ1-2; D: TRBD1
CDR3: CASSPTGTGGWYNEQFF; DNA: TGTGCCAGCAGCCCAACCGGGACAGGGGGCTGGTACAATGAGCAGTTCTTC; V: TRBV7-2; size: NA; J: TRBJ2-1; D: TRBD1
CDR3: CASRADLLLGNTEAFF; DNA: TGTGCCAGCAGAGCCGATCTGCTCCTGGGGAACACTGAAGCTTTCTTT; V: TRBV2; size: NA; J: TRBJ1-1; D: NA
CDR3: CASTLLGRPQHF; DNA: TGTGCCAGCACGCTCTTGGGAAGGCCCCAGCATTTT; V: TRBV2; size: NA; J: TRBJ1-5; D: NA
CDR3: CASRRGHATDTQYF; DNA: TGTGCCAGCAGGAGGGGACATGCCACAGATACGCAGTATTTT; V: TRBV27; size: NA; J: TRBJ2-3; D: NA
CDR3: CASSQASIGAYEQYF; DNA: TGCGCCAGCAGCCAAGCATCGATCGGGGCCTACGAGCAGTACTTC; V: TRBV4-1; size: NA; J: TRBJ2-7; D: NA
CDR3: CASSFGNSVTDTQYF; DNA: TGTGCTAGCAGCTTCGGGAATAGCGTCACAGATACGCAGTATTTT; V: TRBV7-7; size: NA; J: TRBJ2-3; D: NA
CDR3: CASSFLSLARSTDTQYF; DNA: TGTGCCAGCAGTTTCCTTAGCCTAGCAAGAAGCACAGATACGCAGTATTTT; V: TRBV27; size: NA; J: TRBJ2-3; D: NA
CDR3: CASSPGWSSDTQYF; DNA: TGTGCCAGCAGCCCGGGGTGGAGTTCGGATACGCAGTATTTT; V: TRBV7-9; size: NA; J: TRBJ2-3; D: NA
CDR3: CASSSGTGPSYEQYF; DNA: TGTGCCAGCAGCAGTGGGACAGGGCCGTCCTACGAGCAGTACTTC; V: TRBV5-6; size: NA; J: TRBJ2-7; D: TRBD1
CDR3: CATSRDPRGNEQFF; DNA: TGTGCCACCAGCAGAGACCCGAGAGGTAATGAGCAGTTCTTC; V: TRBV15; size: NA; J: TRBJ2-1; D: NA
CDR3: CASSLASGGVAYEQYF; DNA: TGTGCCAGCAGCTTAGCGTCCGGCGGGGTTGCCTACGAGCAGTACTTC; V: TRBV11-2; size: once; J: TRBJ2-7; D: NA
CDR3: CASSGGTSSYNSPLHF; DNA: TGTGCCAGCAGCGGAGGCACGAGCTCCTATAATTCACCCCTCCACTTT; V: TRBV5-6; size: NA; J: TRBJ1-6; D: NA
CDR3: CASSYSSGNTIYF; DNA: TGTGCCAGCAGCTACAGCTCTGGAAACACCATATATTTT; V: TRBV12-3/TRBV12-4; size: few; J: TRBJ1-3; D: NA
CDR3: CATSEARGLVGSAGELFF; DNA: TGTGCCACCAGTGAGGCCAGGGGGCTGGTAGGGTCGGCCGGGGAGCTGTTTTTT; V: TRBV24-1; size: NA; J: TRBJ2-2; D: TRBD1
CDR3: CASSRSGGYSYEQYF; DNA: TGTGCCAGCAGCCGTAGCGGGGGTTACTCCTACGAGCAGTACTTC; V: TRBV11-1; size: few; J: TRBJ2-7; D: TRBD2
CDR3: CASSQHGVRATQYF; DNA: TGTGCCAGCAGCCAACACGGCGTCAGGGCGACCCAGTACTTC; V: TRBV3-1/TRBV3-2; size: NA; J: TRBJ2-5; D: NA
CDR3: CASSPGGREYKVEQFF; DNA: TGTGCCAGCAGCCCGGGGGGGAGGGAGTATAAAGTTGAGCAGTTCTTC; V: TRBV9; size: NA; J: TRBJ2-1; D: TRBD2
CDR3: CASSLSSPATNEKLFF; DNA: TGCGCCAGCAGCTTATCCAGCCCAGCAACTAATGAAAAACTGTTTTTT; V: TRBV5-1; size: NA; J: TRBJ1-4; D: NA
CDR3: CASSFIGGPAETQYF; DNA: TGCGCCAGCAGCTTCATAGGGGGGCCCGCAGAGACCCAGTACTTC; V: TRBV5-1; size: NA; J: TRBJ2-5; D: NA
CDR3: CATSRDLLGARYEQYF; DNA: TGTGCCACCAGCAGAGATCTCTTGGGGGCGCGGTATGAGCAGTACTTC; V: TRBV15; size: NA; J: TRBJ2-7; D: NA
CDR3: CASSPLAAQETQYF; DNA: TGTGCCAGCTCACCACTCGCCGCACAAGAGACCCAGTACTTC; V: TRBV18; size: NA; J: TRBJ2-5; D: NA
CDR3: CASSSRTSGGVSYNEQFF; DNA: TGTGCCAGCAGTTCCCGGACTAGCGGGGGAGTCTCCTACAATGAGCAGTTCTTC; V: TRBV27; size: NA; J: TRBJ2-1; D: TRBD2
CDR3: CASSPWTGNTEAFF; DNA: TGTGCCAGCAGCCCTTGGACGGGGAACACTGAAGCTTTCTTT; V: TRBV9; size: NA; J: TRBJ1-1; D: NA
CDR3: CASSFTTGNEQYF; DNA: TGCGCCAGCAGCTTTACCACGGGGAACGAGCAGTACTTC; V: TRBV5-1; size: NA; J: TRBJ2-7; D: NA
CDR3: CASSMWGGPATNEKLFF; DNA: TGTGCCAGTAGTATGTGGGGGGGGCCCGCAACTAATGAAAAACTGTTTTTT; V: TRBV19; size: NA; J: TRBJ1-4; D: NA
CDR3: CASARSRGRGELFF; DNA: TGTGCCAGCGCCCGGTCCCGGGGCCGCGGGGAGCTGTTTTTT; V: TRBV11-2; size: NA; J: TRBJ2-2; D: NA
CDR3: CASSLVGGTGGTQYF; DNA: TGTGCCAGCAGTCTCGTCGGGGGTACCGGGGGTACGCAGTATTTT; V: TRBV7-8; size: NA; J: TRBJ2-3; D: NA
CDR3: CASSPGIGGAYQETQYF; DNA: TGTGCCAGCAGTCCCGGTATTGGCGGGGCCTACCAAGAGACCCAGTACTTC; V: TRBV27; size: once; J: TRBJ2-5; D: NA
CDR3: CASSESPAVSYEQYF; DNA: TGTGCCAGCAGTGAATCACCGGCAGTCTCCTACGAGCAGTACTTC; V: TRBV2; size: NA; J: TRBJ2-7; D: NA
CDR3: CASSPGTGNNYGYTF; DNA: TGTGCCAGCAGCCCGGGGACAGGAAACAACTATGGCTACACCTTC; V: TRBV5-4; size: NA; J: TRBJ1-2; D: TRBD1
CDR3: CASSLGTGTLTSSYNEQFF; DNA: TGTGCCAGCAGCCTTGGGACAGGGACCCTCACTAGCTCCTACAATGAGCAGTTCTTC; V: TRBV7-6; size: NA; J: TRBJ2-1; D: TRBD1
CDR3: CASSYSYRATNTEAFF; DNA: TGCGCCAGCAGCTACTCTTACAGGGCGACGAACACTGAAGCTTTCTTT; V: TRBV5-1; size: NA; J: TRBJ1-1; D: NA
CDR3: CASSLVDVGNQQFF; DNA: TGTGCCAGCAGCTTGGTCGACGTGGGCAATCAGCAGTTCTTC; V: TRBV7-9; size: NA; J: TRBJ2-1; D: NA
CDR3: CASNRQGAFTDTQYF; DNA: TGTGCCAGCAACCGACAGGGGGCTTTCACAGATACGCAGTATTTT; V: TRBV6-5; size: NA; J: TRBJ2-3; D: TRBD1
CDR3: CASRLLANYGYTF; DNA: TGTGCCAGCCGGTTGTTAGCTAACTATGGCTACACCTTC; V: TRBV5-6; size: NA; J: TRBJ1-2; D: NA
CDR3: CASSPDSRTDTQYF; DNA: TGTGCCAGCAGCCCGGACAGCCGCACAGATACGCAGTATTTT; V: TRBV9; size: NA; J: TRBJ2-3; D: NA
CDR3: CASRGQGIETQYF; DNA: TGTGCCAGCAGAGGACAGGGTATCGAGACCCAGTACTTC; V: TRBV6-5; size: NA; J: TRBJ2-5; D: TRBD1
CDR3: CASSLLAGGAEQFF; DNA: TGCGCCAGCAGCTTGCTAGCGGGAGGGGCTGAGCAGTTCTTC; V: TRBV5-1; size: NA; J: TRBJ2-1; D: TRBD2
CDR3: CASSNRGVAGELFF; DNA: TGTGCCAGTAGTAACCGGGGCGTCGCCGGGGAGCTGTTTTTT; V: TRBV19; size: NA; J: TRBJ2-2; D: NA
CDR3: CASSSGTSGSVWETQYF; DNA: TGTGCCAGCAGCTCCGGGACTAGCGGGAGTGTCTGGGAGACCCAGTACTTC; V: TRBV7-9; size: few; J: TRBJ2-5; D: TRBD2
CDR3: CASSLAPGSTDTQYF; DNA: TGTGCCAGCAGCTTAGCCCCGGGGAGCACAGATACGCAGTATTTT; V: TRBV7-3; size: once; J: TRBJ2-3; D: NA
CDR3: CSASYEGAGTDTQYF; DNA: TGCAGTGCTAGTTATGAGGGGGCGGGCACAGATACGCAGTATTTT; V: TRBV20-1; size: NA; J: TRBJ2-3; D: TRBD1
CDR3: CASSILVGGGSYNEQFF; DNA: TGTGCCAGTAGTATCTTGGTTGGCGGGGGCTCCTACAATGAGCAGTTCTTC; V: TRBV19; size: medium-sized; J: TRBJ2-1; D: TRBD2
CDR3: CASSPSSGFGQPQHF; DNA: TGTGCCAGCAGCCCCTCCTCGGGTTTCGGTCAGCCCCAGCATTTT; V: TRBV11-2; size: NA; J: TRBJ1-5; D: NA
CDR3: CASSFMTGSVSYEQYF; DNA: TGTGCCAGCAGCTTTATGACAGGGAGTGTTTCCTACGAGCAGTACTTC; V: TRBV5-6; size: NA; J: TRBJ2-7; D: TRBD1
CDR3: CASSVGLMSAREETQYF; DNA: TGTGCCAGCAGCGTAGGCCTTATGAGCGCCCGGGAAGAGACCCAGTACTTC; V: TRBV11-3; size: once; J: TRBJ2-5; D: NA
CDR3: CASSNPRASGSTDTQYF; DNA: TGTGCCAGTAGTAATCCCCGTGCTAGCGGGAGCACAGATACGCAGTATTTT; V: TRBV19; size: NA; J: TRBJ2-3; D: TRBD2
CDR3: CASSLALQGHTEAFF; DNA: TGTGCCAGCAGCTTAGCCCTACAGGGCCACACTGAAGCTTTCTTT; V: TRBV7-8; size: few; J: TRBJ1-1; D: NA
CDR3: CASSYDRAAGYTF; DNA: TGTGCCAGCAGTTATGACAGGGCAGCGGGCTACACCTTC; V: TRBV5-4; size: few; J: TRBJ1-2; D: TRBD1
CDR3: CASSRLGLQETQYF; DNA: TGCGCCAGCTCCAGACTAGGTCTTCAAGAGACCCAGTACTTC; V: TRBV5-1; size: NA; J: TRBJ2-5; D: NA